Detailed here is one TCR beta chain. This may stem from a read error, because a much larger clone lies one nucleotide away. The CDR3 runs 13 residues. V trimming: 4 bases; J trimming: 9 bases; junction bases outside the gene matches: 8. CDR1 and CDR2 (germline): SGHTA, FQGTGA. These data come from a study of blood T cells in healthy people across ages. A second PCR of roughly 7 to 11 cycles used a sample-barcoded 5' primer and a J-beta primer mix. Sequencing recovered at least 2.5 million CDR3-containing paired-end reads from each sample. TCRdb passed the 5' RACE reads through MiXCR, listing each CDR3 protein once. This sample has around 800,000 distinct CDR3 sequences, with about a quarter found just once. These data also formed part of another study, on T cells of mothers and their children.

The receptor was derived from a boy aged 10-17 years in good health. The gene calls are TRBV7-3 and TRBJ2-5; 7 bases map to TRBD1. Material: blood. The CDR3 nucleotides read TGTGCCAGCAGCTCGGGACAGCTGGGGGCCCAGTACTTC. Protein: CASSSGQLGAQYF.